This note documents a single T cell receptor beta chain sequence. This entry comes from a study of blood T cell repertoires in COVID-19. Study in general: The United States, Italy and Spain supplied acute and convalescent COVID-19 samples. PBMCs, B-cell-depleted T cells, or T cells were the source of the cDNA or gDNA that made up the material.

This CDR3 is built from 15 residues. Germline V gene sequence: CDR1 MNHEY, CDR2 SMNVEV (reference sequence). Trimming removed 8 bases from V and 1 base from J; junction bases left unmatched: 8. Per the original methods: The assay estimated nucleated cells by amplifying reference gene primers. The protocol was immunoSEQ multiplex PCR, while the TCRdb copy is restricted to in-frame clones and leaves out a portion. Clonal size and the V and J genes are those of that table, whereas D and trimming came from the DNA. The table has hundreds of thousands of clones, 75% to 90% seen once. Sequenced: peripheral blood. The chain recombines TRBV27 with TRBJ2-7, with TRBD1 matching over 10 bases. The source of this sequence is a woman aged 60 to 75 with active or convalescent COVID-19. Written as DNA, the CDR3 is TGTGCCAGCGGGGACAGGGGAACGAAATCCTACGAGCAGTACTTC. This gives the protein CASGDRGTKSYEQYF.